The T cell receptor (beta chain) described here comes from a study of T-cell reconstitution after alpha-beta-depleted transplantation in children (dated by TCRdb to the mid-2010s). Looking at the study overall: The study quantitatively tracked T-cell immune reconstitution after TCRalphabeta/CD19-depleted allogeneic hematopoietic cell transplantation in children using TCR repertoire profiling.

Comments on this clonotype: What antigen it recognizes has not been identified. No base quality values were provided; no much bigger clone lies one nucleotide off.

CDR1 and CDR2 were assigned from the germline V gene as KGHDR and SFDVKD. V drops 4 bases and J drops 5 bases, leaving 8 bases in between. There are 13 amino acids in the CDR3, from cysteine to phenylalanine inclusive. Only the CDR3 part of the read is kept: 39 bases, read in frame from the first base. Read against the paper, the sample's treatment or condition label means: allogeneic hematopoietic cell transplantation with graft depleted of TCRalphabeta T cells and CD19 B cells. The transplant recipients were children given TCRalphabeta/CD19-depleted allogeneic hematopoietic cell grafts. Libraries were constructed by PCR. The sequencer listed for this sample is Illumina HiSeq 2500. To normalize quantification of the TCRbeta repertoire, the TCR libraries were built with molecular barcoding that relied on unique molecular identifiers. TCRdb trimmed public reads at Q25 via fastp, called clones via MiXCR and kept in-frame beta chains. Identical CDR3 protein sequences are pooled into one entry, listed with their most common genes and DNA. The sample includes about 610,000 distinct CDR3 sequences, with over 20% observed a single time. The top ten clones comprise approximately 39% of the sample.

General conclusions and limits of the study: In some patients, the high TCRbeta diversity seen at day 60 was put down to recipient T cells and intrathymic progenitors that had survived conditioning. Over the following months the frequencies of hyperexpanded clones went down, and after one year T-cell counts and TCRbeta diversity were mostly credited to newly produced T cells. The apparently early recovery of alphabetaT-cell counts about two months after transplant reportedly depended on only several hundred rapidly expanded clones that came from non-depleted graft cells.

The sequenced sample was PBMCs, obtained before TCRalphabeta/CD19-depleted stem cell transplant. This chain is built from TRBV24-1 and TRBJ2-1; the D gene cannot be resolved reliably. The TCR comes from a boy younger than two with Wiskott-Aldrich syndrome, due to receive a stem cell transplant. The bases read TGTGCCACCAGTGAAAATTGGGACAATGAGCAGTTCTTC. This sequence encodes CATSENWDNEQFF.